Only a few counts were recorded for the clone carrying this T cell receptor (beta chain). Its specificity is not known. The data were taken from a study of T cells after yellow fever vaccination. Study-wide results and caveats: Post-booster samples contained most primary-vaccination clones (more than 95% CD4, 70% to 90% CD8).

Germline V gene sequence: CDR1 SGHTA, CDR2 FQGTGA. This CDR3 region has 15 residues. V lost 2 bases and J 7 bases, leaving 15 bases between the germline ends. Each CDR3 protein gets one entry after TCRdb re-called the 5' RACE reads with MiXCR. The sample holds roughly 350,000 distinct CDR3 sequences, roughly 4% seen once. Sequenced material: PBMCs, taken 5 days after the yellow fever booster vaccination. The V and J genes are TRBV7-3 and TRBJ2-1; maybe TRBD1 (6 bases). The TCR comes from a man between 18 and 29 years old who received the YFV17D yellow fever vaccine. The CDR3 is CASSLQGNGNNEQFF. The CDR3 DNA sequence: TGTGCCAGCAGCTTACAGGGGAACGGTAATAATGAGCAGTTCTTC.